One T cell receptor beta chain is described in this entry. CDR3 length: 15 residues. The germline CDR1 and CDR2 sequences are MNHEY and SVGAGI. J was trimmed by 2 bases and V by 6 bases; bases with no gene match: 9. In the original analysis: Quantification of nucleated cells was approximated via reference gene primer amplification. Sequencing was performed with immunoSEQ multiplex PCR; in TCRdb, only in-frame clones are kept and a portion is missing. That table gives V, J and clone size, and the DNA gave D and trimming. Counted here are around 270,000 clones, about nine tenths occurring once; the ten biggest clones make up approximately 9.4%. This record belongs to a study of blood T cell repertoires in COVID-19. Across the whole study: COVID-19 samples from acute and convalescent phases originated in the United States, Italy and Spain. Nucleic acid was either cDNA or gDNA, and it came from T cells, B-cell-depleted T cells, or PBMCs.

The chain employs TRBV6-5 and TRBJ2-7; 8 nucleotides agree with TRBD1. The sample consisted of peripheral blood. This TCR was recovered from a man aged 35 to 55 who had recovered from COVID-19. The CDR3 loop reads CASRPIDRGAYEQYF. The CDR3 nucleotides read TGTGCCAGCAGACCAATCGACAGGGGCGCCTACGAGCAGTACTTC.